The source of this T cell receptor beta chain is a study of T-cell memory formation after mild COVID-19. TCRdb fed the 5' RACE reads into MiXCR, producing one record per CDR3 protein. This table holds roughly 550,000 distinct CDR3 sequences, about a fifth found once. V lost 6 bases to trimming and J lost 4 bases; unmatched junction nucleotides: 13. Germline-derived CDR1 and CDR2 are SGHKS and YYEKEE (reference sequence). The CDR3 loop spans 15 amino acids. Sequenced input: PBMCs or a T cell subset sorted from them (not recorded which). V is TRBV5-5 and J is TRBJ2-7; the match to TRBD1 covers 7 bases. The sequence was collected from an adult woman who had mild COVID-19 (a few samples of this study predate the infection). Cell type and time point are not known. DNA of the CDR3: TGTGCCAGCAAGCCAGGACAGGTGGCGAGGTACGAGCAGTACTTC. Its translation is CASKPGQVARYEQYF. Based on the CDR3 plus reference TRBV5-5 and TRBJ2-7, the full variable domain is DAGVTQSPTHLIKTRGQQVTLRCSPISGHKSVSWYQQVLGQGPQFIFQYYEKEERGRGNFPDRFSARQFPNYSSELNVNALLLGDSALYLCASKPGQVARYEQYFGPGTRLTVT.